This TCR beta chain originates from a study of graft-versus-host responses after intestinal transplantation. Study-wide context: All recipients were transplanted with multivisceral, liver-intestinal, or isolated intestinal grafts. Every transplant recipient was induced with anti-thymocyte globulin, then maintained on tacrolimus and steroids for two to four years.

Study-wide points: GvH clones were found in recipient marrow; some appeared first in ileum or blood.

Points on this clone: The antigen is undetermined.

Generated by immunoSEQ multiplex PCR, the TCRdb table keeps only in-frame clones and is missing some. The table shows about 90,000 clones, with 75% to 95% occurring only once. Between the trimmed V and J ends, which lost 4 bases and 4 bases, there was a span of 14 bases. The CDR3 is made up of 15 amino acids. CDR1 and CDR2 (germline): ENHRY, SYGVKD. This sequence originates from a human donor who was the organ donor for an intestinal transplant. The chain is built from TRBV10-3 and TRBJ2-1; D is perhaps TRBD1 (6 bases). The specimen was unstimulated CD4+ T cells sorted from spleen or lymph node cells, collected before transplant. The CDR3, as DNA: TGTGCCATCAGTGTCAGGGGCGCGGAGTACAATGAGCAGTTCTTC. This translates into CAISVRGAEYNEQFF.